The entry below gives a single T cell receptor (beta chain) sequence along with its context. These data are taken from a study of regulatory T cells in long-lasting Graves disease. Stated time point: newly diagnosed GD, antithyroid drugs for less than 3 months. The TCR library used RNA extracted from PBMCs. Trimming stripped 2 bases from V and 5 bases from J, with 19 bases between. The CDR3 has 15 amino acids. The germline CDR1 and CDR2 sequences are DFQATT and SNEGSKA (reference sequence). Assembly of TCR beta libraries relied on iRepertoire HTBI primers together with Arm-PCR of CDR3 regions. Via MiXCR, TCRdb re-called the multiplex PCR reads, giving one row per CDR3 protein. The sample holds over 500,000 distinct CDR3 sequences, 16% seen once. These data were also reused for a study on T cells in Graves' hyperthyroidism and ophthalmopathy.

This chain connects TRBV20-1 to TRBJ2-7; possibly TRBD1 or TRBD2 for D (5 bases each). The sample consisted of peripheral blood mononuclear cells (PBMCs), taken at new diagnosis, from a patient treated with antithyroid drugs. The sequence was collected from a woman aged 25 to 39 with Graves disease. CDR3 DNA sequence: TGCAGTGCTAGAACCCCGGGACCCCCACTGGACGAGCAGTACTTC. This sequence encodes CSARTPGPPLDEQYF.